This T cell receptor beta chain was recorded in a study of molecular identifiers for immune sequencing clone quantification. In TCRdb, the PCR reads were re-called with MiXCR into one record per CDR3 protein. Of a few hundred thousand distinct CDR3 sequences in the sample, 24% were seen once. To note about this clonotype: This clone may be a read error of a much larger clone one base away.

V gave up 3 bases and J gave up 5 bases, with 11 bases separating them. Germline V gene data show CDR1 as SGHRS and CDR2 as YFSETQ. This CDR3 is 13 amino acids long. The chain is built from TRBV5-1 and TRBJ2-5; no firm D call. The TCR comes from a human donor in good health. Some libraries in this study had Jurkat cell RNA spiked in. Material: naive CD8+ T cells from blood, with Jurkat cell RNA spiked in. Subset noted: FACS-sorted CD8+CD4-CCR7+CD45RA+ naive T cells. The CDR3 bases are TGCGCCAGCAGCTCCCCCCCTCGGGAGACCCAGTACTTC. Protein sequence: CASSSPPRETQYF.